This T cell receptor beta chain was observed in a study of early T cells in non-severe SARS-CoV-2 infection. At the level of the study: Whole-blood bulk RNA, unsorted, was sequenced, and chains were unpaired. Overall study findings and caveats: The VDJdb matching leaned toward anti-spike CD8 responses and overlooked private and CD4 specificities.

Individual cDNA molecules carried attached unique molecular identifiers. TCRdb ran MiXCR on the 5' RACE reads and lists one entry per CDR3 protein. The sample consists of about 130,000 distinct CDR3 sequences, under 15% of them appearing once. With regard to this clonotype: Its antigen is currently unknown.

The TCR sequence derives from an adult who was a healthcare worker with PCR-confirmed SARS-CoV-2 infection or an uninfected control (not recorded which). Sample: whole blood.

Here the CDR3 reads CASGPNNQPQHF. CDR3 in DNA: TGTGCCAGCGGGCCGAACAATCAGCCCCAGCATTTT. This chain joins TRBV28 and TRBJ1-5; D is ambiguous. In germline, CDR1 is MDHEN, CDR2 SYDVKM. V was cut by 8 bases and J by 3 bases, with 8 bases left in between. CDR3 size: 12 residues. The entire variable domain, with the rest obtained from reference TRBV28 and TRBJ1-5, is as follows: DVKVTQSSRYLVKRTGEKVFLECVQDMDHENMFWYRQDPGLGLRLIYFSYDVKMKEKGDIPEGYSVSREKKERFSLILESASTNQTSMYLCASGPNNQPQHFGDGTRLSIL.